The entry below describes one T cell receptor beta chain. Its antigen is undetermined. The data originate from a study of shared clonotypes between healthy human individuals. Study summary: Each donor contributed plates that comprised three CD4 naive, three CD4 memory, two CD8 naive and one CD8 memory.

Findings and caveats of the study: Relative to memory subsets, naive subsets generally showed larger estimated richness. Clonotype sharing among donors, it was expected, would be affected by sequencing depth.

Execution of the assay was at deep level. TCRdb keeps only in-frame clones here, not all; method: immunoSEQ multiplex PCR. The repertoire holds 950,000 to 1,200,000 clones, with about 80% as singletons. Deletions cut 4 bases from V and 5 bases from J, with 14 bases between. The germline CDR1 and CDR2 sequences are SQVTM and ANQGSEA. The CDR3 sequence is 13 residues long. The receptor comes from a man aged 18 to 30 in good health. Some clones in this sample may be carry-over from other donors' samples. The sequencing input was memory CD4+ T cells from PBMCs. Subset indicated: CD45RA-negative fraction. The gene calls are TRBV29-1 and TRBJ2-5; D is unclear. The CDR3 here is CSVALGSAETQYF. In DNA form, the CDR3 reads TGCAGCGTTGCTTTGGGGTCTGCCGAGACCCAGTACTTC.